This passage covers 15 T cell receptor beta chains from one sample sequenced in a study of blood T cell repertoires in COVID-19. Sequencing was performed with immunoSEQ multiplex PCR; in TCRdb, only in-frame clones are kept and a portion is missing. The data show 150,000 to 200,000 clones, more than 85% seen once. Sequencing used peripheral blood. The receptors come from a man in his forties with active or convalescent COVID-19.

This clone was observed a single time. V gene TRBV6-5 combines with J gene TRBJ2-5; D possibly corresponds to TRBD1 (6 bases). The CDR3 runs to 13 residues. V was pared by 10 bases and J by 3 bases, with 15 bases between. Germline V CDR1 and CDR2: MNHEY, SVGAGI. The CDR3 here is CATMRSGEETQYF. DNA for the CDR3: TGTGCCACCATGAGGTCAGGGGAAGAGACCCAGTACTTC.

This clone was seen more than once but under ten times. This chain connects TRBV3-1 (or the pseudogene TRBV3-2) to TRBJ1-2; 10 positions agree with TRBD1. The ends lost 5 bases at V and 8 bases at J; junction bases unmatched: 5. The germline gives CDR1 LGHDT, CDR2 YNNKEL (reference sequence). There are 13 residues in the CDR3. The CDR3 region is CASSDRDRGGYTF. In DNA, the CDR3 is TGTGCCAGCAGCGACCGGGACAGGGGCGGCTACACCTTC.

This chain uses TRBV5-1 with TRBJ2-3, with 10 bases identical to TRBD2. Germline assignment: CDR1 SGHRS and CDR2 YFSETQ. The trim removed 0 bases at V and 6 bases at J, leaving 1 base unmatched. This CDR3 has 14 amino acids. CDR3 protein: CASSLGTSGDTQYF. The CDR3 DNA sequence: TGCGCCAGCAGCTTGGGGACTAGCGGTGATACGCAGTATTTT.

V gene TRBV28 combines with J gene TRBJ2-4, with 10 bases lining up with TRBD1. The CDR3 spans 15 residues. V dropped 2 bases and J dropped 6; count of bases not matched to a gene: 4. CDR1 is MDHEN and CDR2 is SYDVKM in the germline V gene. The CDR3 bases are TGTGCCAGCAGTTTAAGACAGGGGGCCCGAAACATTCAGTACTTC. This codes for CASSLRQGARNIQYF.

This chain links TRBV28 with TRBJ2-1; no clear D gene. The V gene's germline CDR1 is MDHEN and CDR2 SYDVKM. The CDR3 runs 14 residues. V lost 1 base to trimming and J lost 10 bases, with 14 bases between them. The CDR3 region is CASSLFSGSWEQFF. The CDR3 DNA sequence: TGTGCCAGCAGTTTATTTTCAGGCTCTTGGGAGCAGTTCTTC.

V usage is TRBV19 and J usage is TRBJ1-5; D remains ambiguous. Germline V gene sequence: CDR1 LNHDA, CDR2 SQIVND (reference sequence). The CDR3 has 15 amino acids. V lost 5 bases, J lost 0 bases, and 11 bases lay in between. CDR3 in amino acids: CASSVLEGSNQPQHF. The CDR3 nucleotides read TGTGCCAGTAGTGTCCTTGAGGGTAGCAATCAGCCCCAGCATTTT.

The rearrangement links TRBV11-2 to TRBJ1-4; D may be TRBD1 (5 bases). From germline, CDR1 is SGHAT and CDR2 FQNNGV. This CDR3 has 17 residues. The ends were cut back, 3 bases at V and 6 bases at J, with 20 bases in the middle. CDR3 in DNA: TGTGCCAGCAGCTTTTGGGCGGAGGCTGGGACTTATGAAAAACTGTTTTTT. Amino acid sequence: CASSFWAEAGTYEKLFF. Filled out from reference TRBV11-2 and TRBJ1-4, the complete variable domain reads EAGVAQSPRYKIIEKRQSVAFWCNPISGHATLYWYQQILGQGPKLLIQFQNNGVVDDSQLPKDRFSAERLKGVDSTLKIQPAKLEDSAVYLCASSFWAEAGTYEKLFFGSGTQLSVL.

The genes are TRBV28 and TRBJ1-1, with 9 bases fitting TRBD1. The germline V gene has CDR1 MDHEN and CDR2 SYDVKM. J gave up 5 bases and V 3 bases, and 4 bases lay outside the gene matches. This CDR3 is built from 14 residues. The CDR3 sequence: CASSLRQGVTEAFF. The CDR3, as DNA: TGTGCCAGCAGTTTGCGACAGGGGGTTACTGAAGCTTTCTTT.

This chain's CDR3 is CASSVQGLGEKLFF. The CDR3 nucleotides read TGTGCCAGCAGTGTCCAGGGGTTAGGGGAAAAACTGTTTTTT. The chain combines TRBV25-1 with TRBJ1-4, with D possibly TRBD1 on 6 matching bases. CDR1 and CDR2 from the germline V gene are MGHDK and SYGVNS. The CDR3 is 14 amino acids. V lost 4 bases and J lost 8, with 14 bases in between.

This chain connects TRBV30 to TRBJ1-2; no definite D call. The CDR3 has 12 residues. Germline loops: CDR1 GTSNPN, CDR2 SVGIG (reference sequence). With 2 bases removed from V and 4 bases from J, the gap between germline ends came to 8 bases. CDR3 in amino acids: CAWSTQAYGYTF. The CDR3 bases are TGTGCCTGGAGTACGCAGGCCTATGGCTACACCTTC.

The CDR3 coding sequence is TGTGCCTGGAGTGTCTCGGGTGATGGCTACACCTTC. Amino acids: CAWSVSGDGYTF. The chain couples TRBV30 to TRBJ1-2, with D hard to call. V lost 0 bases and J lost 6, with 8 bases in between. The germline CDR1 and CDR2 sequences are GTSNPN and SVGIG (reference sequence). The CDR3 extends over 12 amino acids.

The gene calls are TRBV11-3 and TRBJ2-1; 10 bases are a match to TRBD1. Trimming took 1 base from V and 4 from J; bases not matched to a gene: 7. From germline, CDR1 is SGHNT and CDR2 YENEEA. The CDR3 is 17 residues long. The CDR3 nucleotides are TGTGCCAGCAGCTTAGGGACCGGGACAGGGGCGTACAATGAGCAGTTCTTC. Amino acids: CASSLGTGTGAYNEQFF.

The V call is TRBV11-2, the J call TRBJ2-5; 10 nucleotides match TRBD1. Germline V lookup: CDR1 SGHAT, CDR2 FQNNGV. V shed 4 bases, J shed 4 bases, and the junction held 9 bases outside the gene matches. This CDR3 contains 16 residues. CDR3: CASSSKPGQGRETQYF. DNA for the CDR3: TGTGCCAGCAGCTCCAAGCCGGGACAGGGGCGAGAGACCCAGTACTTC.

The chain links TRBV19 to TRBJ1-3; D is perhaps TRBD1 (5 bases). Between the trimmed V and J ends, which lost 8 bases and 0 bases, there was a span of 8 bases. The germline V gene encodes CDR1 LNHDA and CDR2 SQIVND (reference sequence). CDR3 length equals 13 residues. The DNA of the CDR3 is TGTGCCAGTGGGGCCTCCTCTGGAAACACCATATATTTT. Translating gives CASGASSGNTIYF.

This clone was picked up one time. The chain couples TRBV28 to TRBJ2-2, with TRBD2 identical over 10 bases. This CDR3 is built from 15 residues. V lost 3 bases to trimming and J lost 6 bases; unmatched junction nucleotides: 4. Germline assignment: CDR1 MDHEN and CDR2 SYDVKM. The CDR3 region is CASSFSGGPSGELFF. The CDR3 bases are TGTGCCAGCAGTTTTAGCGGGGGGCCCTCCGGGGAGCTGTTTTTT. The entire variable domain, with the rest obtained from reference TRBV28 and TRBJ2-2, is as follows: DVKVTQSSRYLVKRTGEKVFLECVQDMDHENMFWYRQDPGLGLRLIYFSYDVKMKEKGDIPEGYSVSREKKERFSLILESASTNQTSMYLCASSFSGGPSGELFFGEGSRLTVL.